One sample yielded the 21 T cell receptor beta chains listed below, sequenced in a study of molecular identifiers for immune sequencing clone quantification. From the PCR reads, TCRdb called clonotypes with MiXCR, one entry per CDR3 protein. The sample consists of tens of thousands of distinct CDR3 sequences, about 23% of them appearing once. The specimen sequenced was naive CD8+ T cells from blood, with Jurkat cell RNA spiked in. The subset is: FACS-sorted CD8+CD4-CCR7+CD45RA+ naive T cells. These receptors were obtained from a human donor in good health. Some libraries in this study had Jurkat cell RNA spiked in.

Notes on this clonotype: A read error may produce the germline difference seen at one junction end. The V gene is TRBV30, the J gene TRBJ2-7; TRBD1 matches at 10 bases. This CDR3 comprises 15 residues. Germline CDR1 GTSNPN, CDR2 SVGIG (reference sequence). This chain's CDR3 is CAWSVGDRGYHEQHF. In DNA, the CDR3 is TGTGCCTGGAGTGTAGGGGACAGGGGTTACCACGAGCAGCACTTC.

The table lists this clonotype with a few counts. The J gene is TRBJ1-4, the V gene TRBV7-9, with 7 bases lining up with TRBD1. Per the germline V gene, CDR1 is SEHNR and CDR2 is FQNEAQ (reference sequence). The CDR3 has 14 amino acids. Trimming took 4 bases from V and 6 from J; bases not matched to a gene: 5. The CDR3 is CASSSDRAYEKLFF. The CDR3 coding sequence is TGTGCCAGCAGCTCAGACAGGGCCTATGAAAAACTGTTTTTT.

This clonotype was counted at least ten times. The rearrangement links TRBV7-9 to TRBJ2-3; D is ambiguous. V was clipped by 5 bases and J by 3 bases, with 9 bases between them. Germline V gene data show CDR1 as SEHNR and CDR2 as FQNEAQ (reference sequence). CDR3 length equals 13 residues. The CDR3 DNA follows: TGTGCCAGCAGCAGCCGGATGACAGATACGCAGTATTTT. The encoded protein is CASSSRMTDTQYF.

The chain combines TRBV2 with TRBJ1-2; 7 positions agree with TRBD1. The junction had 8 bases not matched to a gene; V was cut back by 2 bases and J by 5 bases. The CDR3 length is 15 residues. CDR1 is SNHLY, CDR2 FYNNEI, per germline. The CDR3 DNA follows: TGTGCCAGCAGTGAAAGACAGGGACCCACATATGGCTACACCTTC. Amino acids: CASSERQGPTYGYTF.

The table lists this clonotype with many counts. V usage is TRBV7-2 and J usage is TRBJ1-1; D is unclear. The CDR3 sequence is 14 residues long. Trimming pared 2 bases from V and 1 base from J, leaving 8 bases between. The germline V gene encodes CDR1 SGHTA and CDR2 FQGNSA. CDR3 amino acids: CASSLSHTNTEAFF. CDR3 sequence (DNA): TGTGCCAGCAGCTTATCCCACACGAACACTGAAGCTTTCTTT.

As for this clonotype: This may arise from a read error, as a much more abundant clone is one base away. The chain has TRBV7-9 and TRBJ2-7; the D gene is possibly TRBD1 (6 bases). CDR3 size: 14 residues. Germline V lookup: CDR1 SEHNR, CDR2 FQNEAQ (reference sequence). The CDR3 DNA reads as TGTGCCAGCAGCGCAGGGGACGGAGCCTACGTGCAGTACTTC. Its protein is CASSAGDGAYVQYF. Variable domain in full (rest from reference TRBV7-9 and TRBJ2-7): DTGVSQNPRHKITKRGQNVTFRCDPISEHNRLYWYRQTLGQGPEFLTYFQNEAQLEKSRLLSDRFSAERPKGSFSTLEIQRTEQGDSAMYLCASSAGDGAYVQYFGPGTRLTVT.

This clonotype was seen only a few times. The chain carries TRBV27 and TRBJ2-7, with TRBD1 matching over 10 bases. J lost 3 bases, V lost 8 bases, and 4 bases had no gene match. CDR3 size: 13 residues. Germline lookup yields CDR1 MNHEY and CDR2 SMNVEV (reference sequence). The CDR3 coding sequence is TGTGCCAGCGGGTGGACAGGGGGCTACGAGCAGTACTTC. Translated: CASGWTGGYEQYF.

In this sample, this clonotype turned up many times. V usage is TRBV12-5 and J usage is TRBJ1-1, with TRBD1 as a possible D gene (5 bases). Deletions cut 8 bases from V and 1 base from J, with 11 bases between. Germline V gene lookup returns CDR1 LGHNT and CDR2 FRNRAP. CDR3 length: 13 residues. CDR3 nucleotides: TGTGCTAGTTCCCGAACAGGGAACACTGAAGCTTTCTTT. Its translation is CASSRTGNTEAFF. Full variable domain (outside the CDR3, taken from reference TRBV12-5 and TRBJ1-1): DARVTQTPRHKVTEMGQEVTMRCQPILGHNTVFWYRQTMMQGLELLAYFRNRAPLDDSGMPKDRFSAEMPDATLATLKIQPSEPRDSAVYFCASSRTGNTEAFFGQGTRLTVV.

This clonotype was seen repeatedly, ten times or more. V gene TRBV7-2 combines with J gene TRBJ1-1, with D hard to call. The CDR3 runs to 14 residues. CDR1 SGHTA and CDR2 FQGNSA come from the germline V gene. Trimming cost V 1 base and J 4 bases, with 10 bases left between them. The CDR3 region has the DNA TGTGCCAGCAGCTTAGGGCGGTCAATCACTGAAGCTTTCTTT. Translated: CASSLGRSITEAFF.

Of note for this clonotype: It may be a read error: a sequence one base away is much more abundant. The V gene is TRBV12-3 or TRBV12-4, the J gene TRBJ2-1, with D perhaps assigned TRBD1 or TRBD2 (6 bases each). V lost 10 bases and J 7 bases, leaving 26 bases between the germline ends. The CDR3 spans 16 residues. The CDR3 bases are TGTGCCACGGGGGCTAACGGGGGCCATTCCCCTAATGAGCAGTTCTTC. Translated: CATGANGGHSPNEQFF.

On this clonotype itself: A much more abundant neighbour one base away suggests this may be a read error. V and J are TRBV7-9 and TRBJ2-2; no clear D gene. This CDR3 region has 17 residues. V was pared by 4 bases and J by 2 bases, with 17 bases between. The V gene's germline CDR1 is SEHNR and CDR2 FQNEAQ (reference sequence). The CDR3 loop reads CASSYVTSQPNTGELFF. CDR3 bases: TGTGCCAGCAGCTACGTCACCAGCCAGCCAAACACCGGGGAGCTGTTTTTT.

This clonotype was detected only a few times. This rearrangement joins TRBV12-3 or TRBV12-4 to TRBJ2-3; D is unresolved. The CDR3 is 15 residues long. V lost 4 bases to trimming and J lost 1 base, with 12 bases between them. The CDR3 DNA is TGTGCCAGCAGTTCAGACGGCGGAGGCACAGATACGCAGTATTTT. It specifies CASSSDGGGTDTQYF.

This clonotype was seen more than once but under ten times. V is TRBV20-1 and J is TRBJ1-5; D is uncertain. Germline values: CDR1 DFQATT, CDR2 SNEGSKA (reference sequence). V gave up 7 bases and J gave up 0 bases, with 10 bases separating them. The CDR3 loop spans 13 amino acids. The DNA of the CDR3 is TGCAGTGAAGGGCTGAATAGCAATCAGCCCCAGCATTTT. Amino acids: CSEGLNSNQPQHF.

This clonotype was counted at least ten times. The CDR3 DNA follows: TGTGCCAGCAGCCGGGAGGACATGTCGGACGGCTACACCTTC. This codes for CASSREDMSDGYTF. This chain connects TRBV7-9 to TRBJ1-2, with a possible D match to TRBD1 (5 bases). Germline CDR1 and CDR2: SEHNR and FQNEAQ (reference sequence). The ends were cut back, 5 bases at V and 8 bases at J, with 18 bases in the middle. This CDR3 is 14 amino acids long. Full variable domain (remainder filled in from reference TRBV7-9 and TRBJ1-2): DTGVSQNPRHKITKRGQNVTFRCDPISEHNRLYWYRQTLGQGPEFLTYFQNEAQLEKSRLLSDRFSAERPKGSFSTLEIQRTEQGDSAMYLCASSREDMSDGYTFGSGTRLTVV.

The chain combines TRBV28 with TRBJ2-7; D remains unclear. Germline loops: CDR1 MDHEN, CDR2 SYDVKM. The CDR3 contains 14 residues. The V end lost 5 bases, the J end lost 2 bases, and 13 bases lay between the germline ends. CDR3 amino acids: CASSPRAGPYEQYF. The CDR3 DNA sequence: TGTGCCAGCAGTCCCCGGGCAGGACCCTACGAGCAGTACTTC. Together with reference TRBV28 and TRBJ2-7, the CDR3 gives the full variable domain: DVKVTQSSRYLVKRTGEKVFLECVQDMDHENMFWYRQDPGLGLRLIYFSYDVKMKEKGDIPEGYSVSREKKERFSLILESASTNQTSMYLCASSPRAGPYEQYFGPGTRLTVT.

In DNA form, the CDR3 reads TGTGCCAGCAGTTATGTCGCGGGAGGAGATGAGCAGTTCTTC. Translated: CASSYVAGGDEQFF. The chain carries TRBV6-6 and TRBJ2-1, with 8 bases identical to TRBD2. This CDR3 is built from 14 residues. Germline loops: CDR1 MNHNY, CDR2 SVGAGI (reference sequence). V shed 3 bases and J 8 bases; nucleotides not matched to a gene: 6.

In its sample, this clonotype was seen a few times. The chain has TRBV20-1 and TRBJ2-4; D unresolved. V was cut by 2 bases and J by 7 bases, with 6 bases left in between. This CDR3 has 11 amino acids. From germline, CDR1 is DFQATT and CDR2 SNEGSKA (reference sequence). The CDR3 region is CSARLVNIQYF. CDR3 nucleotide sequence: TGCAGTGCTAGACTGGTTAACATTCAGTACTTC.

This chain uses TRBV15 with TRBJ2-7; 11 bases match TRBD1. The CDR3 loop spans 14 amino acids. V was pared by 8 bases and J by 9 bases, with 12 bases of the junction left unmatched. CDR1 is LNHNV, CDR2 YYDKDF, per germline (reference sequence). The DNA for the CDR3 is TGTGCCACCTCACTGAGAGGACAGGGGGCCCGGCAGTACTTC. It specifies CATSLRGQGARQYF. Supplemented by reference TRBV15 and TRBJ2-7, the full variable domain reads DAMVIQNPRYQVTQFGKPVTLSCSQTLNHNVMYWYQQKSSQAPKLLFHYYDKDFNNEADTPDNFQSRRPNTSFCFLDIRSPGLGDTAMYLCATSLRGQGARQYFGPGTRLTVT.

This clonotype was found a few times. The rearrangement joins TRBV7-2 to TRBJ2-1; D may correspond to TRBD1 or TRBD2 (5 bases each). The germline V gene encodes CDR1 SGHTA and CDR2 FQGNSA. V lost 3 bases and J lost 1, with 16 bases in between. The CDR3 extends over 17 amino acids. CDR3 residues: CASSFSPGTASYNEQFF. For the CDR3, the DNA is TGTGCCAGCAGCTTCTCACCCGGGACCGCTTCCTACAATGAGCAGTTCTTC.

This clonotype was seen at least ten times. V gene TRBV5-4 combines with J gene TRBJ2-7, with 7 bases fitting TRBD2. This CDR3 has 17 residues. The junction had 16 bases not matched to a gene; V was cut back by 3 bases and J by 4 bases. Germline loops: CDR1 SGHNT, CDR2 YYREEE (reference sequence). The CDR3 region is CASSYQAGASGDYEQYF. The CDR3 DNA follows: TGTGCCAGCAGCTACCAGGCCGGGGCTAGCGGAGATTACGAGCAGTACTTC. Full variable domain (outside the CDR3, taken from reference TRBV5-4 and TRBJ2-7): ETGVTQSPTHLIKTRGQQVTLRCSSQSGHNTVSWYQQALGQGPQFIFQYYREEENGRGNFPPRFSGLQFPNYSSELNVNALELDDSALYLCASSYQAGASGDYEQYFGPGTRLTVT.

This clonotype has just one count. A much larger clone differs from this one at a single base, so this may be a read error. The V gene is TRBV7-2, the J gene TRBJ1-3; weak D call: TRBD1 (6 bases). In germline, CDR1 is SGHTA, CDR2 FQGNSA. The CDR3 contains 16 residues. The DNA of the CDR3 is TGTGCCAGCAGCTTTGGACAGTCACTCTCTGGAAACACCATATGTTTT. Translation: CASSFGQSLSGNTICF.